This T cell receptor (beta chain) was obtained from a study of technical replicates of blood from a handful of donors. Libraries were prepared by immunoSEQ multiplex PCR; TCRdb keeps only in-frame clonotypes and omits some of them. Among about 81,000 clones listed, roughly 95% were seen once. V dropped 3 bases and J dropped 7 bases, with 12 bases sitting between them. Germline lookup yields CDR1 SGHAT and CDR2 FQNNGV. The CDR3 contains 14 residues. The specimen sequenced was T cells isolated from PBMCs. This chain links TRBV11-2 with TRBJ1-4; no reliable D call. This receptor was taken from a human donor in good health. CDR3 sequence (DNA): TGTGCCAGCAGCTTCCAACCGGCGGGTGAAAAACTGTTTTTT. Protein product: CASSFQPAGEKLFF.